One sample yielded the 24 T cell receptor beta chains listed below, sequenced in a study of blood T cell repertoires in COVID-19. Only in-frame clones appear in the TCRdb table, and some are missing; sequencing was by immunoSEQ multiplex PCR. The sample carries about 150,000 clones, 89% recorded once. Sequencing used peripheral blood. The receptors stem from a human donor in a cohort sampled during active COVID-19.

The J gene is TRBJ2-7, the V gene TRBV12-5, with D unclear. In germline, CDR1 is LGHNT, CDR2 FRNRAP. V dropped 3 bases and J dropped 5 bases, with 8 bases sitting between them. CDR3 size: 12 residues. The CDR3 nucleotides read TGTGCTAGTGGTTTTTCAGTCGACGAGCAGTACTTC. This encodes CASGFSVDEQYF.

The V gene is TRBV6-5, the J gene TRBJ1-1, with 9 bases identical to TRBD1. Per germline, CDR1 MNHEY and CDR2 SVGAGI. This CDR3 has 14 residues. Unmatched junction bases numbered 6, after V lost 6 bases and J lost 4 bases. The CDR3, as DNA: TGTGCCAGCAGACGGACAGGGGCTAGCACTGAAGCTTTCTTT. This translates into CASRRTGASTEAFF.

With respect to this clone: Within the sample, other DNA sequences also encode this same CDR3. The V call is TRBV19, the J call TRBJ1-1, with 7 bases identical to TRBD1. This CDR3 contains 15 residues. CDR1 LNHDA and CDR2 SQIVND come from the germline V gene (reference sequence). Trimming cost V 4 bases and J 1 base; bases outside gene matches: 6. The CDR3 nucleotides are TGTGCCAGTAGTAGCCCCGGGACAGCGAACACTGAAGCTTTCTTT. Translating gives CASSSPGTANTEAFF.

V and J are TRBV5-1 and TRBJ1-4, with D unclear. Germline V gives CDR1 SGHRS, CDR2 YFSETQ. Trimming left V 2 bases short and J 8 bases short, with 10 bases between. The CDR3 length is 13 residues. Here the CDR3 DNA reads TGCGCCAGCAGCTTAAGGGAGTACGAAAAACTGTTTTTT. Translated: CASSLREYEKLFF.

V and J are TRBV9 and TRBJ1-1; TRBD1 is a possible D gene (6 bases). The CDR3 consists of 14 residues. Trimming left V 3 bases short and J 1 base short, with 10 bases between. The germline gives CDR1 SGDLS, CDR2 YYNGEE. The CDR3 DNA sequence: TGTGCCAGCAGCGCCCAACAGGGGAACACTGAAGCTTTCTTT. Protein sequence: CASSAQQGNTEAFF. Full variable domain (remainder filled in from reference TRBV9 and TRBJ1-1): DSGVTQTPKHLITATGQRVTLRCSPRSGDLSVYWYQQSLDQGLQFLIQYYNGEERAKGNILERFSAQQFPDLHSELNLSSLELGDSALYFCASSAQQGNTEAFFGQGTRLTVV.

The chain carries TRBV28 and TRBJ1-5; TRBD1 might be the D (5 bases). The V gene lost 3 bases and the J gene lost 5 bases, with 14 bases spanning the gap. The germline CDR1 and CDR2 sequences are MDHEN and SYDVKM. CDR3 size: 15 residues. CDR3 in amino acids: CASSLTDSLHQPQHF. The CDR3 DNA follows: TGTGCCAGCAGTTTGACAGATAGCCTTCATCAGCCCCAGCATTTT.

CDR3 sequence (DNA): TGTGCCATCAGTGCCGGGACAGAATTCTCTGGAAACACCATATATTTT. Amino acid sequence: CAISAGTEFSGNTIYF. The rearrangement uses TRBV10-3 and TRBJ1-3, with TRBD1 matching over 7 bases. V lost 4 bases and J lost 0; bases outside the gene matches: 6. The CDR3 extends over 16 amino acids. Germline loops: CDR1 ENHRY, CDR2 SYGVKD.

This chain uses TRBV7-9 with TRBJ1-1, with D unclear. This CDR3 has 14 residues. Deletions cut 5 bases from V and 3 bases from J, with 13 bases between. Germline CDR1 SEHNR, CDR2 FQNEAQ (reference sequence). The CDR3 loop is CASSPSGMHTEAFF. CDR3 coding DNA: TGTGCCAGCAGCCCTTCGGGGATGCACACTGAAGCTTTCTTT. The full variable domain, completed using reference TRBV7-9 and TRBJ1-1, is DTGVSQNPRHKITKRGQNVTFRCDPISEHNRLYWYRQTLGQGPEFLTYFQNEAQLEKSRLLSDRFSAERPKGSFSTLEIQRTEQGDSAMYLCASSPSGMHTEAFFGQGTRLTVV.

The chain combines TRBV4-1 with TRBJ1-6; D call uncertain. This CDR3 comprises 15 residues. The V gene lost 1 base and the J gene lost 4 bases, with 8 bases spanning the gap. From germline, CDR1 is MGHRA and CDR2 YSYEKL. The CDR3: CASSQGRGYNSPLHF. In nucleotides, the CDR3 is TGCGCCAGCAGCCAAGGACGAGGTTATAATTCACCCCTCCACTTT.

This clone has a handful of counts. The chain employs TRBV7-4 and TRBJ1-4; 8 nucleotides agree with TRBD1. Germline V gene data show CDR1 as SGHVT and CDR2 as SQSDAQ. Trimming cost V 2 bases and J 8 bases; bases outside gene matches: 4. This CDR3 region has 14 residues. CDR3 bases: TGTGCCAGCAGCTTATACAGGGGGATGGAAAAACTGTTTTTT. Translated, it gives CASSLYRGMEKLFF.

The V call is TRBV7-2, the J call TRBJ2-7; D is unresolved. CDR3 length: 15 residues. V dropped 2 bases and J dropped 1 base, with 12 bases sitting between them. Germline loops: CDR1 SGHTA, CDR2 FQGNSA. DNA for the CDR3: TGTGCCAGCAGCTTACGTCGTGGCTCATCCTACGAGCAGTACTTC. It is translated as CASSLRRGSSYEQYF. The complete variable domain, with remaining parts taken from reference TRBV7-2 and TRBJ2-7, reads GAGVSQSPSNKVTEKGKDVELRCDPISGHTALYWYRQSLGQGLEFLIYFQGNSAPDKSGLPSDRFSAERTGGSVSTLTIQRTQQEDSAVYLCASSLRRGSSYEQYFGPGTRLTVT.

The V call is TRBV7-2, the J call TRBJ2-3, with 8 bases lining up with TRBD2. J lost 6 bases, V lost 3 bases, and 8 bases had no gene match. Germline CDR1 SGHTA, CDR2 FQGNSA. The CDR3 is 15 residues long. The CDR3 is CASSLDRGGSDTQYF. CDR3 bases: TGTGCCAGCAGCTTGGATCGGGGGGGCTCGGATACGCAGTATTTT.

J is TRBJ2-1 and V is TRBV11-2, with 7 nucleotides matching TRBD1. In germline, CDR1 is SGHAT, CDR2 FQNNGV. With 5 bases clipped from V and 2 bases from J, the junction kept 6 bases outside the gene matches. This CDR3 region has 15 residues. CDR3 sequence: CASSNRDRPYNEQFF. The CDR3 DNA sequence: TGTGCCAGCAGCAACCGGGACAGACCCTACAATGAGCAGTTCTTC.

The chain uses TRBV5-6 and TRBJ2-5; D possibly corresponds to TRBD2 (6 bases). CDR3 size: 13 residues. Trimming removed 4 bases from V and 1 base from J, with 8 bases in between. Germline V CDR1 and CDR2: SGHDT, YYEEEE. CDR3 DNA sequence: TGTGCCAGCAGCGGGGACTTCCAAGAGACCCAGTACTTC. Protein sequence: CASSGDFQETQYF.

The gene calls are TRBV6-6 and TRBJ1-4; TRBD1 aligns across 9 bases. Trimming at V came to 6 bases and at J to 5 bases, leaving 10 bases not matched to a gene. The CDR3 spans 16 residues. CDR1 MNHNY and CDR2 SVGAGI come from the germline V gene (reference sequence). The CDR3 DNA sequence: TGTGCCAGCAGCTCTCCGGACAGGGGTGAAAATGAAAAACTGTTTTTT. As protein: CASSSPDRGENEKLFF.

This chain connects TRBV19 to TRBJ1-6, with no clear D. The germline gives CDR1 LNHDA, CDR2 SQIVND (reference sequence). The CDR3 is 13 amino acids. Trimming took off 8 bases at V and 10 bases at J, with 15 bases between the two ends. The CDR3 spells CASGTSIGSPLHF. CDR3 DNA: TGTGCCAGTGGTACTTCCATCGGGTCACCCCTCCACTTT.

The chain links TRBV4-1 to TRBJ1-6; a possible D gene is TRBD1 (5 bases). V was cut by 3 bases and J by 0 bases, with 15 bases left in between. CDR3 length: 18 amino acids. Germline-derived CDR1 and CDR2 are MGHRA and YSYEKL. CDR3 residues: CASSHISRVRSYNSPLHF. The CDR3, as DNA: TGCGCCAGCAGCCATATCTCCAGGGTCCGCTCCTATAATTCACCCCTCCACTTT.

The chain has TRBV7-6 and TRBJ2-3; the match to TRBD2 covers 7 bases. The length of the CDR3 is 15 residues. The V segment lost 4 bases and the J segment 4 bases; nucleotides outside the gene matches: 8. The V gene's germline CDR1 is SGHVS and CDR2 FNYEAQ. The CDR3 loop reads CASSWFGGGADTQYF. CDR3 in DNA: TGTGCCAGCAGCTGGTTCGGGGGAGGGGCAGATACGCAGTATTTT.

The chain has TRBV27 and TRBJ2-3; possibly TRBD2 for D (7 bases). Germline assignment: CDR1 MNHEY and CDR2 SMNVEV (reference sequence). CDR3 length: 15 residues. Trimming took off 5 bases at V and 5 bases at J, with 17 bases between the two ends. CDR3 region: CASSDRGAPGDTQYF. The CDR3 coding sequence is TGTGCCAGCAGTGACCGGGGGGCCCCTGGAGATACGCAGTATTTT.

The chain employs TRBV18 and TRBJ2-3; no clear D gene. Germline V CDR1 and CDR2: KGHSH, LQKENI. The CDR3 covers 13 residues. Trimming removed 0 bases at V and 6 bases at J, with 7 bases between. CDR3 residues: CASSPPVQDTQYF. CDR3 DNA sequence: TGTGCCAGCTCACCACCCGTTCAGGATACGCAGTATTTT.

Only one count was recorded for this clone. V usage is TRBV5-4 and J usage is TRBJ2-3; 9 bases map to TRBD1. Germline CDR1 and CDR2: SGHNT and YYREEE (reference sequence). J gave up 4 bases and V 4 bases, and 1 base lay outside the gene matches. The CDR3 length is 13 residues. For the CDR3, the DNA is TGTGCCAGCAGCCGGACAGGGGCAGATACGCAGTATTTT. Translating gives CASSRTGADTQYF.

This clone was seen a single time. J is TRBJ2-2 and V is TRBV11-3; the D is unclear. Germline V gene sequence: CDR1 SGHNT, CDR2 YENEEA. The CDR3 has 14 residues. V gave up 5 bases and J gave up 0 bases, with 7 bases separating them. In DNA, the CDR3 is TGTGCCAGCAGCAGCGCTACGAACACCGGGGAGCTGTTTTTT. It is translated as CASSSATNTGELFF.

About this clone: The sample holds other DNA sequences that translate to the same CDR3. The chain combines TRBV6-5 with TRBJ2-7, with 7 bases identical to TRBD1. Germline CDR1 MNHEY, CDR2 SVGAGI. The length of the CDR3 is 13 residues. V lost 6 bases to trimming and J lost 4 bases; unmatched junction nucleotides: 6. The CDR3 sequence is CASSRDRDYEQYF. DNA for the CDR3: TGTGCCAGCAGCCGGGACAGAGATTACGAGCAGTACTTC.

Concerning this clone itself: Its ends do not fully match the called genes, so a read error is possible. The V gene is TRBV29-1, the J gene TRBJ2-2; a possible D gene is TRBD1 (5 bases). This CDR3 contains 11 residues. The germline CDR1 and CDR2 sequences are SQVTM and ANQGSEA. CDR3 coding DNA: TGTGGCGGTAGGGGCACCGGGGAGCTGTTTTTT. Its translation: CGGRGTGELFF.